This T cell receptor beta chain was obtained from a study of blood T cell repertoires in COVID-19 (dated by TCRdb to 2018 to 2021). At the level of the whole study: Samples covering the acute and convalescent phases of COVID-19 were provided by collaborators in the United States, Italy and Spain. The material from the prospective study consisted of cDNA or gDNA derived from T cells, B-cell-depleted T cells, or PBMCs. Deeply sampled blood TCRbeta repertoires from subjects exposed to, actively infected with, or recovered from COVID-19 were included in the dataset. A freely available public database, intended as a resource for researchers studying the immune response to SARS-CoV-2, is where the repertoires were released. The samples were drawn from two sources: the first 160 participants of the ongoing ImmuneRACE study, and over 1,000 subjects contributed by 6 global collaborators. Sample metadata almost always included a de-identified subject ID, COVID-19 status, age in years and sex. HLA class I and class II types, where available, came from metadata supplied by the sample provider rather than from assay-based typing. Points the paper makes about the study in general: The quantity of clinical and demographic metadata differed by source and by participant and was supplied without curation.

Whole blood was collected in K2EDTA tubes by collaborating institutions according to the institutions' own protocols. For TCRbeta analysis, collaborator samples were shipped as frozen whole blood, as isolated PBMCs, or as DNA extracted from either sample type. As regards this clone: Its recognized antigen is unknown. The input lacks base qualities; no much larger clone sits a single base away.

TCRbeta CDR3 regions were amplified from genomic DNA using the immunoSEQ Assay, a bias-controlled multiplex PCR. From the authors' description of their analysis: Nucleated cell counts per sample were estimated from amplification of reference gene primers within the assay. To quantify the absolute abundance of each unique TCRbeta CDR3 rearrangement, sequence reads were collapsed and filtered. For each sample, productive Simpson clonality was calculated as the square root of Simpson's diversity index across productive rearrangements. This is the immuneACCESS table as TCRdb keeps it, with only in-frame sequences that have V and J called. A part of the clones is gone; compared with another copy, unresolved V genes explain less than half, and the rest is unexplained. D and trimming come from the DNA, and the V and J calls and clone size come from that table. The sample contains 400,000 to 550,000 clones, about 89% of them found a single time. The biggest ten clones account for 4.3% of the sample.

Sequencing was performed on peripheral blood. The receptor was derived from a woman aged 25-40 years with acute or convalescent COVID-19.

The DNA is as follows: TGTGCCAGCAGCTTGGGGGAGTGGGGTTACGGCTACACCTTC. This codes for CASSLGEWGYGYTF. The rearrangement joined TRBV5-4 to TRBJ1-2; the D gene identity is not certain. V is clipped by 0 bases and J by 8 bases, and the sequence between their germline boundaries is 14 bases long. The CDR1 and CDR2 encoded by the germline V gene (reference sequence) are SGHNT and YYREEE. From the cysteine up to the phenylalanine, the CDR3 has a length of 14 residues. The kept DNA is CDR3 alone, 42 bases in frame from the first base.